One sample yielded the 16 T cell receptor beta chains listed below, sequenced in a study of T cell responses to AZD1222 COVID-19 vaccine. The protocol was immunoSEQ multiplex PCR, while the TCRdb copy is restricted to in-frame clones and leaves out a portion. The sample carries some 130,000 clones, 90% recorded once. The specimen comprised peripheral blood, sampled on day 0 of AZD1222 vaccination. All receptors come from an adult in good health.

The chain is built from TRBV10-3 and TRBJ2-7; 10 bases fit TRBD1. The CDR3 is 14 residues long. V dropped 9 bases and J dropped 3; count of bases not matched to a gene: 8. The germline CDR1 and CDR2 sequences are ENHRY and SYGVKD. The CDR3: CAMTPGTGDYEQYF. In DNA form, the CDR3 reads TGTGCCATGACTCCGGGGACAGGGGACTACGAGCAGTACTTC.

The chain carries TRBV7-2 and TRBJ1-6; no clear D gene. This CDR3 spans 14 amino acids. The ends were cut back, 3 bases at V and 12 bases at J, with 15 bases in the middle. The V gene's germline CDR1 is SGHTA and CDR2 FQGNSA. CDR3 in DNA: TGTGCCAGCAGCTTCCCGGGAAGGGTACAACCCCTCCACTTT. It is translated as CASSFPGRVQPLHF.

The V gene is TRBV30, the J gene TRBJ1-4, with TRBD1 identical over 9 bases. The CDR3 has 15 residues. Germline CDR1 and CDR2: GTSNPN and SVGIG (reference sequence). The trim removed 0 bases at V and 4 bases at J, leaving 3 bases unmatched. The CDR3 reads CAWSVWDRDNEKLFF. The CDR3 DNA reads as TGTGCCTGGAGTGTATGGGACAGGGATAATGAAAAACTGTTTTTT.

V is TRBV6-1 and J is TRBJ2-7, with D perhaps being TRBD1 or TRBD2 (5 bases each). The V end lost 5 bases, the J end lost 5 bases, and 19 bases lay between the germline ends. CDR1 and CDR2 (germline): MNHNS, SASEGT. The CDR3 runs 15 residues. The CDR3 is CASSTRDRVRHEQYF. CDR3 DNA sequence: TGTGCCAGCAGTACCCGGGACCGGGTAAGACACGAGCAGTACTTC.

The chain has TRBV4-3 and TRBJ2-5; 10 nucleotides align to TRBD2. Looked up from germline, CDR1 is LGHNA and CDR2 is YSLEER. There are 19 residues in the CDR3. With 0 bases clipped from V and 2 bases from J, the junction kept 12 bases outside the gene matches. This CDR3 reads CASSQDSASGGRAQETQYF. CDR3 DNA sequence: TGCGCCAGCAGCCAAGATTCGGCTAGCGGGGGCCGGGCTCAAGAGACCCAGTACTTC.

The rearrangement joins TRBV29-1 to TRBJ1-2, with 7 bases lining up with TRBD1. Germline-derived CDR1 and CDR2 are SQVTM and ANQGSEA. The junction had 4 bases not matched to a gene; V was cut back by 5 bases and J by 4 bases. The CDR3 length is 12 residues. CDR3 nucleotide sequence: TGCAGCGTTTTCGGACAGGTCTATGGCTACACCTTC. Translation gives CSVFGQVYGYTF.

This clone was counted only a few times. The V call is TRBV6-1, the J call TRBJ2-1; D possibly corresponds to TRBD1 (6 bases). CDR1 is MNHNS and CDR2 is SASEGT in the germline V gene. CDR3 size: 17 residues. Trimming stripped 3 bases from V and 2 bases from J, with 17 bases between. CDR3 nucleotide sequence: TGTGCCAGCAGTGACACCCCAGGGGTATCGCCCTACAATGAGCAGTTCTTC. It codes for CASSDTPGVSPYNEQFF.

V is TRBV19 and J is TRBJ2-1, with 7 bases fitting TRBD2. Losses at the gene ends were 0 bases for V and 8 bases for J; bases not matched to a gene: 10. Germline CDR1 is LNHDA and CDR2 is SQIVND (reference sequence). The CDR3 loop spans 16 amino acids. CDR3 in amino acids: CASSIDQGLGLDEQFF. The CDR3 region has the DNA TGTGCCAGTAGTATAGATCAAGGACTAGGGTTAGATGAGCAGTTCTTC.

This chain connects TRBV7-8 to TRBJ2-7, with D perhaps TRBD1 (5 bases). V was shortened by 0 bases and J by 5 bases, with 11 bases between the two germline ends. The CDR3 runs 14 residues. The germline CDR1 and CDR2 sequences are SGHVS and FQNEAQ. As DNA, the CDR3 is TGTGCCAGCAGCTTAGCTGGCAGGGCCCACGAGCAGTACTTC. Its translation: CASSLAGRAHEQYF.

The chain carries TRBV15 and TRBJ1-5; 9 bases are a match to TRBD1. The CDR3 consists of 15 residues. Trimming removed 0 bases from V and 9 bases from J; junction bases left unmatched: 6. The germline V gene encodes CDR1 LNHNV and CDR2 YYDKDF (reference sequence). The CDR3 bases are TGTGCCACCAGCAGAGATGAAGGACAGGGGTGGCCCCAGCATTTT. This codes for CATSRDEGQGWPQHF. The whole variable domain, remainder taken from reference TRBV15 and TRBJ1-5, is DAMVIQNPRYQVTQFGKPVTLSCSQTLNHNVMYWYQQKSSQAPKLLFHYYDKDFNNEADTPDNFQSRRPNTSFCFLDIRSPGLGDTAMYLCATSRDEGQGWPQHFGDGTRLSIL.

This clone was recorded once. This chain links TRBV6-5 with TRBJ1-6; D is possibly TRBD1 (6 bases). Trimming took 5 bases from V and 6 from J, leaving 14 bases between them. Germline-derived CDR1 and CDR2 are MNHEY and SVGAGI. The CDR3 totals 15 residues. CDR3 in amino acids: CASSTRTARNSPLHF. The CDR3 region has the DNA TGTGCCAGCAGTACCCGGACAGCCCGTAATTCACCCCTCCACTTT.

The chain employs TRBV11-3 and TRBJ2-7, with a weak D call TRBD2 (5 bases). V shed 1 base and J shed 6 bases, with 13 bases lying between them. This CDR3 has 14 residues. Germline loops: CDR1 SGHNT, CDR2 YENEEA. CDR3 residues: CASSLVSLASEQYF. The DNA for the CDR3 is TGTGCCAGCAGCTTAGTCTCTCTAGCTAGCGAGCAGTACTTC.

This chain uses TRBV3-1 (or the pseudogene TRBV3-2) with TRBJ1-6; D not resolved. Trimming took 4 bases from V and 8 from J, leaving 9 bases between them. Germline CDR1 is LGHDT and CDR2 is YNNKEL (reference sequence). This CDR3 comprises 13 residues. The CDR3 spells CASSRRLDSPLHF. CDR3 nucleotides: TGTGCCAGCAGCCGCCGGCTCGATTCACCCCTCCACTTT.

The chain carries TRBV4-1 and TRBJ1-2; possibly TRBD1 for D (5 bases). Germline CDR1 is MGHRA and CDR2 is YSYEKL. Trimming cost V 1 base and J 6 bases, with 9 bases left between them. This CDR3 region has 13 residues. CDR3 sequence reads: CASSQVRGHGYTF. As DNA, the CDR3 is TGCGCCAGCAGCCAAGTTCGGGGACATGGCTACACCTTC.

About this clone itself: Other DNA sequences of this sample code for an identical CDR3. The chain employs TRBV4-3 and TRBJ2-6; D is ambiguous. Germline CDR1 LGHNA, CDR2 YSLEER. Trimming stripped 0 bases from V and 0 bases from J, with 12 bases between. The CDR3 sequence is 18 residues long. The CDR3 DNA reads TGCGCCAGCAGCCAAGATAGATCCTCCACCTCTGGGGCCAACGTCCTGACTTTC. Protein: CASSQDRSSTSGANVLTF.

V is TRBV4-2 and J is TRBJ2-7; TRBD2 matches 11 bases. The CDR3 consists of 19 residues. Germline-derived CDR1 and CDR2 are LGHNA and YNFKEQ. J gave up 2 bases and V 0 bases, and 12 bases lay outside the gene matches. The CDR3: CASSQDLTGTSGLTYEQYF. The CDR3 region has the DNA TGTGCCAGCAGCCAAGATCTTACCGGGACTAGCGGTCTTACCTACGAGCAGTACTTC.